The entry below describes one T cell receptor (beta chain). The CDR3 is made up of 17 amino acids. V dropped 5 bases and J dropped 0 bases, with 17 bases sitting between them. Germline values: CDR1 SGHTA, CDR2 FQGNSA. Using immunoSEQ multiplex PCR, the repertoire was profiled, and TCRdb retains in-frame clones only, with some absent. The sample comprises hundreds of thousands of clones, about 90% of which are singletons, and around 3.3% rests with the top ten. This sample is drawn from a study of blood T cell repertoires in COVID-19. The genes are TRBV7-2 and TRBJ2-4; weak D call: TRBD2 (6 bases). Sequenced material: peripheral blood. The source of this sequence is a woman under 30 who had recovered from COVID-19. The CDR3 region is CASSHLAGTLAKNIQYF. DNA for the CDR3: TGTGCCAGCAGCCACCTTGCAGGGACTCTAGCCAAAAACATTCAGTACTTC.